The source of this T cell receptor (beta chain) is a study of blood T cells in healthy people across ages. The sample holds many counts of this clonotype. One junction end disagrees with the germline gene, perhaps due to a read error. Sample-barcoded 5' priming and a J-beta primer mix drove a second PCR of about 6 to 12 cycles. The template-switch adaptor, which had 12 random nucleotides, put a tag on each cDNA molecule. In TCRdb, the 5' RACE reads were re-called with MiXCR into one record per CDR3 protein. The data hold about 780,000 distinct CDR3 sequences, with roughly 25% observed a single time. CDR1 is SGHRS, CDR2 YFSETQ, per germline. This CDR3 comprises 14 residues. Each donor supplied roughly 9 milliliters of peripheral blood. This sample was shared with a second study, whose subject was T cells of mothers and their children. From that second work: There were over 8 million TCR beta CDR3 reads from each mother and about 3 million from each child.

Source material: blood. This sequence joins TRBV5-1 and TRBJ2-5; TRBD2 might be the D (6 bases). The receptor's source is a boy aged 10-17 years in good health. The CDR3 loop reads CASSPGTGGETQYF. The CDR3 bases are TGTGCCAGCAGCCCAGGGACTGGCGGAGAGACCCAGTACTTC. Together with reference TRBV5-1 and TRBJ2-5, the CDR3 gives the full variable domain: KAGVTQTPRYLIKTRGQQVTLSCSPISGHRSVSWYQQTPGQGLQFLFEYFSETQRNKGNFPGRFSGRQFSNSRSEMNVSTLELGDSALYLCASSPGTGGETQYFGPGTRLLVL.